The 25 T cell receptor beta chains presented below share a single source sample, sequenced in a study of T cells after yellow fever vaccination. TCRdb independently ran MiXCR on the 5' RACE reads; one entry per CDR3 protein. The repertoire has a few hundred thousand distinct CDR3 sequences, around an eighth of them found once; the top ten carry around 3%. The sample was CD4+ T cells sorted from PBMCs, taken 15 days after the yellow fever booster vaccination. The receptors shown here come from a man between 18 and 35 years old who received the YFV17D yellow fever vaccine.

This rearrangement joins TRBV29-1 to TRBJ1-2; possible D gene TRBD1, 6 bases. The ends were cut back, 4 bases at V and 6 bases at J, with 15 bases in the middle. Germline V gene sequence: CDR1 SQVTM, CDR2 ANQGSEA. The CDR3 totals 13 residues. CDR3 coding DNA: TGCAGCGTTGTTGAGGGGGATCGGAATGGCTACACCTTC. This codes for CSVVEGDRNGYTF.

This clonotype appeared a few times. This sequence joins TRBV20-1 and TRBJ1-1; D remains ambiguous. The CDR3 has 12 amino acids. Germline-derived CDR1 and CDR2 are DFQATT and SNEGSKA (reference sequence). V lost 1 base and J 0 bases, leaving 3 bases between the germline ends. CDR3 bases: TGCAGTGCTAGAGTCCTGAACACTGAAGCTTTCTTT. As protein: CSARVLNTEAFF.

The chain recombines TRBV5-1 with TRBJ2-3; the D call may be TRBD1 or TRBD2 (5 bases each). Germline V CDR1 and CDR2: SGHRS, YFSETQ. With 3 bases removed from V and 2 bases from J, the gap between germline ends came to 13 bases. The CDR3 totals 15 residues. CDR3 sequence: CASSSGRSDTDTQYF. The CDR3 DNA is TGCGCCAGCAGCTCGGGACGGTCTGACACAGATACGCAGTATTTT.

This clonotype has at least ten counts. The chain couples TRBV7-2 to TRBJ2-5; 7 positions agree with TRBD1. J was trimmed by 1 base and V by 5 bases; bases with no gene match: 4. CDR1 SGHTA and CDR2 FQGNSA come from the germline V gene. The CDR3 is 14 amino acids. The DNA for the CDR3 is TGTGCCAGCAGCCCGGGACAGAGCCAAGAGACCCAGTACTTC. This codes for CASSPGQSQETQYF.

At least ten counts were recorded for this clonotype. The chain employs TRBV7-9 and TRBJ1-5, with D unresolved. This CDR3 region has 16 residues. Germline CDR1 SEHNR, CDR2 FQNEAQ (reference sequence). V lost 2 bases and J lost 0, with 11 bases in between. DNA for the CDR3: TGTGCCAGCAGCTTAAGCGGGTTCCATAGCAATCAGCCCCAGCATTTT. Its protein is CASSLSGFHSNQPQHF.

This clonotype came up a few times. The chain employs TRBV27 and TRBJ2-5; the match to TRBD2 covers 7 bases. The CDR3 runs to 15 residues. The ends lost 2 bases at V and 7 bases at J; junction bases unmatched: 10. Germline V gene sequence: CDR1 MNHEY, CDR2 SMNVEV (reference sequence). CDR3 amino acids: CASSLGLAVGGTQYF. DNA of the CDR3: TGTGCCAGCAGTTTAGGCCTAGCGGTGGGGGGGACCCAGTACTTC.

A few counts support this clonotype. The rearrangement joins TRBV18 to TRBJ2-3; 8 bases match TRBD2. J lost 0 bases, V lost 3 bases, and 17 bases had no gene match. The germline gives CDR1 KGHSH, CDR2 LQKENI. CDR3 length equals 20 residues. This chain's CDR3 is CASSPLLAGTSRGSTDTQYF. The CDR3 DNA reads as TGTGCCAGCTCACCCCTGTTAGCGGGGACCTCGAGGGGGAGCACAGATACGCAGTATTTT.

Ten or more counts support this clonotype. This chain uses TRBV4-1 with TRBJ1-5; 7 bases align to TRBD1. CDR3 length equals 15 residues. Germline CDR1 MGHRA, CDR2 YSYEKL. The J segment lost 8 bases and the V segment lost 1 base, leaving 8 bases of the junction unmatched. The CDR3 bases are TGCGCCAGCAGCCAAGTTGGGACAGCCCAGGAGCCCCAGCATTTT. This translates into CASSQVGTAQEPQHF.

This clonotype appeared a few times. V and J are TRBV6-1 and TRBJ1-1; 7 bases map to TRBD1. The germline V gene has CDR1 MNHNS and CDR2 SASEGT. Unmatched junction bases numbered 9, after V lost 6 bases and J lost 5 bases. There are 14 residues in the CDR3. CDR3 in DNA: TGTGCCAGCAGGGCCGACAGGGATTATACTGAAGCTTTCTTT. Residues: CASRADRDYTEAFF.

The chain couples TRBV18 to TRBJ2-6; TRBD1 is a possible D gene (5 bases). CDR3 size: 17 residues. Per germline, CDR1 KGHSH and CDR2 LQKENI. V was cut by 3 bases and J by 2 bases, with 14 bases left in between. CDR3 protein: CASSPLGQGTGANVLTF. The CDR3 DNA reads as TGTGCCAGCTCACCTCTGGGGCAGGGAACTGGGGCCAACGTCCTGACTTTC.

This clonotype has a count of ten or more. V gene TRBV7-2 combines with J gene TRBJ2-2, with 7 nucleotides matching TRBD2. Germline trimming cut 3 bases from V and 1 base from J; bases unmatched to any gene: 2. Looked up from germline, CDR1 is SGHTA and CDR2 is FQGNSA. CDR3 length: 15 amino acids. CDR3 coding DNA: TGTGCCAGCAGCTTCAAGCGGGGGAACACCGGGGAGCTGTTTTTT. Protein: CASSFKRGNTGELFF.

The table lists this clonotype with many counts. The chain couples TRBV5-1 to TRBJ1-1; D is unresolved. The germline gives CDR1 SGHRS, CDR2 YFSETQ. V lost 0 bases to trimming and J lost 5 bases, with 11 bases between them. The CDR3 loop spans 14 amino acids. CDR3 sequence reads: CASSLGPSGTEAFF. The CDR3 nucleotides read TGCGCCAGCAGCTTGGGGCCGTCCGGTACTGAAGCTTTCTTT.

This clonotype was counted only a few times. This chain joins TRBV5-1 and TRBJ1-6; 10 positions match TRBD1. Unmatched junction bases numbered 6, after V lost 7 bases and J lost 8 bases. Germline CDR1 reads SGHRS; CDR2 reads YFSETQ. There are 14 residues in the CDR3. The DNA for the CDR3 is TGCGCCAGCGGACCGGGACAGGGGTATTCACCCCTCCACTTT. Its protein product is CASGPGQGYSPLHF.

Ten or more counts support this clonotype. The genes are TRBV12-3 or TRBV12-4 and TRBJ2-1; TRBD1 aligns across 8 bases. V shed 6 bases, J shed 7 bases, and the junction held 11 bases outside the gene matches. The CDR3 length is 15 residues. The CDR3 DNA follows: TGTGCCAGCAGAGTCCGGCAGGGGGCAGAAAATGAGCAGTTCTTC. Translation: CASRVRQGAENEQFF.

The J gene is TRBJ1-3, the V gene TRBV7-9; maybe TRBD1 (6 bases). This CDR3 is 15 amino acids long. With 5 bases removed from V and 8 bases from J, the gap between germline ends came to 19 bases. Germline-derived CDR1 and CDR2 are SEHNR and FQNEAQ (reference sequence). The CDR3 coding sequence is TGTGCCAGCAGCCAACGGGGGCCGAGCCGGGACACCATATATTTT. It codes for CASSQRGPSRDTIYF.

This chain links TRBV5-6 with TRBJ1-1; D is possibly TRBD1 (5 bases). The CDR3 consists of 14 residues. The V and J ends lost 4 bases and 1 base respectively, with 11 bases between them. Germline loops: CDR1 SGHDT, CDR2 YYEEEE. The CDR3 nucleotides read TGTGCCAGCAGCCCGGTCGGACAGAACACTGAAGCTTTCTTT. Protein product: CASSPVGQNTEAFF.

In this sample, this clonotype turned up a few times. The chain has TRBV7-9 and TRBJ2-3; D is possibly TRBD1 (7 bases). The CDR3 has 14 residues. Between the trimmed V and J ends, which lost 7 bases and 3 bases, there was a span of 14 bases. Germline V CDR1 and CDR2: SEHNR, FQNEAQ (reference sequence). In DNA form, the CDR3 reads TGTGCCAGCACAAAGGGGGCGGGGACAGATACGCAGTATTTT. Residues: CASTKGAGTDTQYF.

The chain has TRBV20-1 and TRBJ1-1; D is unclear. The V end was cut by 6 bases, the J end by 3 bases, with 17 bases between. The V gene's germline CDR1 is DFQATT and CDR2 SNEGSKA (reference sequence). CDR3 size: 14 residues. The DNA for the CDR3 is TGCAGTGCCCAAAGCGAGCTTTTTGACACTGAAGCTTTCTTT. It codes for CSAQSELFDTEAFF.

This clonotype showed up just a few times. The V and J genes are TRBV5-4 and TRBJ1-1, with D possibly being TRBD1 (5 bases). V lost 4 bases, J lost 0 bases, and 13 bases lay in between. Germline loops: CDR1 SGHNT, CDR2 YYREEE (reference sequence). The CDR3 extends over 15 amino acids. The CDR3 loop is CASSVLREVNTEAFF. Here the CDR3 DNA reads TGTGCCAGCAGCGTCCTCAGGGAGGTGAACACTGAAGCTTTCTTT.

J is TRBJ1-4 and V is TRBV29-1; tentative D call: TRBD1 (6 bases). Per germline, CDR1 SQVTM and CDR2 ANQGSEA. The CDR3 has 13 residues. V was trimmed by 4 bases and J by 3 bases, leaving 9 bases between them. Here the CDR3 reads CSVGAGANEKLFF. DNA for the CDR3: TGCAGCGTTGGGGCAGGGGCTAATGAAAAACTGTTTTTT.

V usage is TRBV5-4 and J usage is TRBJ2-3, with unresolved D. Germline V lookup: CDR1 SGHNT, CDR2 YYREEE (reference sequence). Trimming took 0 bases from V and 3 from J, leaving 8 bases between them. The CDR3 spans 14 residues. The CDR3 region is CASSLAFRTDTQYF. For the CDR3, the DNA is TGTGCCAGCAGCTTGGCTTTTAGGACAGATACGCAGTATTTT.

In its sample, this clonotype was seen a few times. V and J are TRBV18 and TRBJ2-7; D is uncertain. Trimming took 2 bases from V and 5 from J, leaving 10 bases between them. The CDR3 loop spans 13 amino acids. Germline-derived CDR1 and CDR2 are KGHSH and LQKENI. Written as DNA, the CDR3 is TGTGCCAGCTCACCAGGGAACCTAGACGAGCAGTACTTC. Amino acid sequence: CASSPGNLDEQYF.

This clonotype has a handful of counts. The J gene is TRBJ1-2, the V gene TRBV20-1, with a tentative D call TRBD1 (5 bases). V dropped 0 bases and J dropped 4 bases, with 15 bases sitting between them. The CDR3 is 15 residues long. Germline CDR1 DFQATT, CDR2 SNEGSKA (reference sequence). The CDR3 reads CSARDGAPRGYGYTF. Here the CDR3 DNA reads TGCAGTGCTAGAGATGGGGCACCCCGGGGCTATGGCTACACCTTC.

This clonotype was detected a few times. This rearrangement joins TRBV7-9 to TRBJ2-2; D is uncertain. The V end was cut by 4 bases, the J end by 6 bases, with 12 bases between. CDR3 length: 14 residues. The germline CDR1 and CDR2 sequences are SEHNR and FQNEAQ (reference sequence). This CDR3 is CASSSTVGSGELFF. Here the CDR3 DNA reads TGTGCCAGCAGCTCCACTGTAGGGTCCGGGGAGCTGTTTTTT. The variable domain in full, completed from reference TRBV7-9 and TRBJ2-2, reads DTGVSQNPRHKITKRGQNVTFRCDPISEHNRLYWYRQTLGQGPEFLTYFQNEAQLEKSRLLSDRFSAERPKGSFSTLEIQRTEQGDSAMYLCASSSTVGSGELFFGEGSRLTVL.

This clonotype turned up a few times. The chain is built from TRBV29-1 and TRBJ1-2; possible D gene TRBD1, 5 bases. Germline V gene data show CDR1 as SQVTM and CDR2 as ANQGSEA. The V end lost 7 bases, the J end lost 3 bases, and 12 bases lay between the germline ends. This CDR3 region has 12 residues. CDR3 region: CSGASGHYGYTF. For the CDR3, the DNA is TGCAGCGGGGCCTCGGGGCACTATGGCTACACCTTC.